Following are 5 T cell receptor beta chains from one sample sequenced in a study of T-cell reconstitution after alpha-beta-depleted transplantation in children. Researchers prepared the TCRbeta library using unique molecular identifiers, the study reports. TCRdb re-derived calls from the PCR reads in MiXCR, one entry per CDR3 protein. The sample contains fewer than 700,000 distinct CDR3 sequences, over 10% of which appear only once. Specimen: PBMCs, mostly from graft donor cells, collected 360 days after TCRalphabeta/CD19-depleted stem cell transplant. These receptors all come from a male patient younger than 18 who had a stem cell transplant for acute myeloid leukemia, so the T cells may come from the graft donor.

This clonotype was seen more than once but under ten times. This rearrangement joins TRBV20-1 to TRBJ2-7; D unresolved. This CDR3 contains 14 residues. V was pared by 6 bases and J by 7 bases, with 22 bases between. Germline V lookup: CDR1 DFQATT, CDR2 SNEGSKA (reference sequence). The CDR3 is CSAYSPISIAEQYF. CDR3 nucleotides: TGCAGTGCCTACAGTCCTATTTCAATAGCAGAGCAGTACTTC.

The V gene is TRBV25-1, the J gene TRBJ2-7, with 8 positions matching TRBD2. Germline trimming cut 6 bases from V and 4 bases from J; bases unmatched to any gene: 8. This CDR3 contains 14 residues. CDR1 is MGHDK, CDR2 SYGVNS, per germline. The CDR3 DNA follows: TGTGCCAGCAGGAAAAGCGGGAGAGGTTACGAGCAGTACTTC. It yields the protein CASRKSGRGYEQYF.

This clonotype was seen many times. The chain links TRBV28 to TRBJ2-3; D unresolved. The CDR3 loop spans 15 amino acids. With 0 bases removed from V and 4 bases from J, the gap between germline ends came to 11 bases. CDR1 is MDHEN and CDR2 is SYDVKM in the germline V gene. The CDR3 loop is CASSLWEMSPDTQYF. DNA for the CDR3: TGTGCCAGCAGTTTATGGGAAATGAGCCCAGATACGCAGTATTTT.

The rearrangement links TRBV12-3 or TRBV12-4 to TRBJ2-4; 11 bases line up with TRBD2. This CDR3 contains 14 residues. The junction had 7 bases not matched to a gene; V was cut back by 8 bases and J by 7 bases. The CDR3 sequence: CASSRLAGRNIQYF. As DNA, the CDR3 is TGTGCCAGCTCTCGACTAGCGGGGAGGAACATTCAGTACTTC.

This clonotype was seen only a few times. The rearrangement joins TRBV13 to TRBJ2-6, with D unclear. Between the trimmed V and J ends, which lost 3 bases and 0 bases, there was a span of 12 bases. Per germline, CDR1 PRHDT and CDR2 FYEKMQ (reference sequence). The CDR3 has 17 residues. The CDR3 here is CASSFQTNFSGANVLTF. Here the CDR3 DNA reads TGTGCCAGCAGCTTCCAAACCAACTTCTCTGGGGCCAACGTCCTGACTTTC.